The 15 T cell receptor beta chains below all came from one sample that was sequenced in a study of neurological immune-mediated disorders. TCRdb recomputed calls from the 5' RACE reads with MiXCR, one row per CDR3 protein. The repertoire has 20,000 to 30,000 distinct CDR3 sequences, 6.5% to 8% of them found once; the top ten carry 4% to 5.5%. Sequencing input: PBMCs. The receptor source for this set is a woman aged 35 to 49 in good health.

This clonotype was counted many times. The chain is built from TRBV7-8 and TRBJ1-6, with D uncertain. V was clipped by 1 base and J by 8 bases, with 3 bases between them. CDR1 is SGHVS and CDR2 is FQNEAQ in the germline V gene. This CDR3 contains 12 residues. CDR3 protein: CASSLDDSPLHF. The DNA for the CDR3 is TGTGCCAGCAGCTTAGATGATTCACCCCTCCACTTT. Combining the CDR3 with reference TRBV7-8 and TRBJ1-6 gives the whole variable domain GAGVSQSPRYKVAKRGQDVALRCDPISGHVSLFWYQQALGQGPEFLTYFQNEAQLDKSGLPSDRFFAERPEGSVSTLKIQRTQQEDSAVYLCASSLDDSPLHFGNGTRLTVT.

This clonotype came up many times. CDR3 sequence: CASSGDGTAVYEQYF. CDR3 coding DNA: TGTGCCAGCAGTGGGGACGGGACAGCCGTCTACGAGCAGTACTTC. The chain carries TRBV25-1 and TRBJ2-7; TRBD1 matches at 7 bases. Germline V gene lookup returns CDR1 MGHDK and CDR2 SYGVNS. J lost 3 bases, V lost 4 bases, and 9 bases had no gene match. This CDR3 is built from 15 residues.

This clonotype was seen many times. The chain employs TRBV5-8 and TRBJ2-6; D remains unclear. V was cut by 2 bases and J by 3 bases, with 9 bases left in between. Germline V gene data show CDR1 as SGHTS and CDR2 as YDEGEE. The CDR3 sequence is 15 residues long. CDR3 in DNA: TGTGCCAGCAGCTTAGCGTGGAGTGGGGCCAACGTCCTGACTTTC. It encodes CASSLAWSGANVLTF.

This clonotype was detected many times. V is TRBV20-1 and J is TRBJ2-1, with 10 nucleotides matching TRBD2. In germline, CDR1 is DFQATT, CDR2 SNEGSKA (reference sequence). This CDR3 comprises 17 residues. With V trimmed by 0 bases and J by 0 bases, 5 bases remained unmatched. The CDR3 here is CSARDLSSGSSYNEQFF. DNA for the CDR3: TGCAGTGCTAGAGATCTTTCTAGCGGGAGCTCCTACAATGAGCAGTTCTTC.

This clonotype has a count of ten or more. The chain joins TRBV6-5 to TRBJ1-2, with D possibly matching TRBD1 (5 bases). Trimming took off 6 bases at V and 6 bases at J, with 14 bases between the two ends. CDR3 length equals 13 residues. Germline lookup yields CDR1 MNHEY and CDR2 SVGAGI. The CDR3 DNA reads as TGTGCCAGCAGCTCAGGGCGCGGAGATGGCTACACCTTC. Amino acids: CASSSGRGDGYTF.

The chain combines TRBV7-2 with TRBJ2-5, with 10 bases aligning to TRBD2. Trimming removed 8 bases from V and 4 bases from J; junction bases left unmatched: 10. This CDR3 contains 15 residues. CDR1 and CDR2 (germline): SGHTA, FQGNSA. The CDR3 loop reads CASRLAGPSTETQYF. The CDR3 DNA reads as TGTGCCAGCCGACTAGCGGGCCCGAGCACAGAGACCCAGTACTTC.

This clonotype has ten or more counts. The chain joins TRBV4-2 to TRBJ1-2, with D perhaps matching TRBD1 (5 bases). In germline, CDR1 is LGHNA, CDR2 YNFKEQ. V gave up 0 bases and J gave up 4 bases, with 12 bases separating them. The CDR3 is 15 amino acids. DNA of the CDR3: TGTGCCAGCAGCCAAGAACTTAGACAGTTCTATGGCTACACCTTC. Translating gives CASSQELRQFYGYTF.

This clonotype was recorded at least ten times. The chain uses TRBV6-5 and TRBJ2-2, with 7 bases that match TRBD2. CDR1 MNHEY and CDR2 SVGAGI come from the germline V gene. The CDR3 sequence is 14 residues long. V gave up 6 bases and J gave up 0 bases; unmatched junction bases: 1. This CDR3 is CASSSGANTGELFF. For the CDR3, the DNA is TGTGCCAGCAGCAGCGGGGCGAACACCGGGGAGCTGTTTTTT.

This clonotype was counted many times. The rearrangement uses TRBV14 and TRBJ2-1; D may match TRBD1 or TRBD2 (5 bases each). CDR1 is SGHDN, CDR2 FVKESK, per germline. The CDR3 sequence is 13 residues long. The germline V and J ends were trimmed by 4 bases and 10 bases, with 14 bases remaining between them. This CDR3 is CASSRYRDGEQFF. The CDR3 DNA reads TGTGCCAGCAGCCGCTACCGGGACGGGGAGCAGTTCTTC.

This clonotype was counted many times. The chain joins TRBV11-1 to TRBJ2-7, with TRBD1 as a possible D gene (5 bases). V lost 5 bases to trimming and J lost 9 bases, with 17 bases between them. This CDR3 is 13 amino acids long. CDR1 SGHAT and CDR2 FQDESV come from the germline V gene (reference sequence). The CDR3 is CASSPTDRGRQYF. CDR3 DNA: TGTGCCAGCAGCCCAACTGACAGAGGCAGGCAGTACTTC.

This clonotype showed up many times. The chain has TRBV7-9 and TRBJ2-1, with 7 bases aligning to TRBD2. With V trimmed by 0 bases and J by 8 bases, 4 bases remained unmatched. The CDR3 sequence is 14 residues long. Looked up from germline, CDR1 is SEHNR and CDR2 is FQNEAQ (reference sequence). The CDR3 region is CASSLAGGIDEQFF. As DNA, the CDR3 is TGTGCCAGCAGCTTAGCGGGAGGGATAGATGAGCAGTTCTTC.

There are many counts of this clonotype. The chain uses TRBV28 and TRBJ1-6; tentatively, D is TRBD1 (6 bases). This CDR3 spans 14 amino acids. V was pared by 4 bases and J by 10 bases, with 14 bases between. CDR1 is MDHEN, CDR2 SYDVKM, per germline. The CDR3 reads CASSSQGNRSPLHF. The CDR3 DNA follows: TGTGCCAGCAGTTCACAGGGAAATCGGTCACCCCTCCACTTT.

This clonotype came up many times. This chain uses TRBV20-1 with TRBJ2-3, with TRBD1 matching over 9 bases. Germline CDR1 DFQATT, CDR2 SNEGSKA (reference sequence). Trimming removed 6 bases from V and 1 base from J; junction bases left unmatched: 8. CDR3 length equals 15 residues. The CDR3 reads CSATPDRGGTDTQYF. DNA of the CDR3: TGCAGTGCAACGCCGGACAGGGGTGGCACAGATACGCAGTATTTT.

This clonotype was seen at least ten times. This chain links TRBV5-1 with TRBJ1-4; TRBD1 aligns across 7 bases. The trim removed 4 bases at V and 8 bases at J, leaving 11 bases unmatched. The germline V gene encodes CDR1 SGHRS and CDR2 YFSETQ. CDR3 length: 15 residues. The chain's CDR3 is CASSLWTGGVEKLFF. CDR3 nucleotides: TGCGCCAGCAGCCTATGGACAGGAGGTGTCGAAAAACTGTTTTTT.

In this sample, this clonotype turned up many times. The CDR3 DNA sequence: TGTGCCAGCAGCCCTGGGGGCAACACCGGGGAGCTGTTTTTT. Protein product: CASSPGGNTGELFF. The rearrangement joins TRBV7-2 to TRBJ2-2, with D possibly TRBD1 on 6 matching bases. CDR3 length: 14 residues. Germline CDR1 reads SGHTA; CDR2 reads FQGNSA. The V and J ends lost 5 bases and 2 bases respectively, with 9 bases between them.